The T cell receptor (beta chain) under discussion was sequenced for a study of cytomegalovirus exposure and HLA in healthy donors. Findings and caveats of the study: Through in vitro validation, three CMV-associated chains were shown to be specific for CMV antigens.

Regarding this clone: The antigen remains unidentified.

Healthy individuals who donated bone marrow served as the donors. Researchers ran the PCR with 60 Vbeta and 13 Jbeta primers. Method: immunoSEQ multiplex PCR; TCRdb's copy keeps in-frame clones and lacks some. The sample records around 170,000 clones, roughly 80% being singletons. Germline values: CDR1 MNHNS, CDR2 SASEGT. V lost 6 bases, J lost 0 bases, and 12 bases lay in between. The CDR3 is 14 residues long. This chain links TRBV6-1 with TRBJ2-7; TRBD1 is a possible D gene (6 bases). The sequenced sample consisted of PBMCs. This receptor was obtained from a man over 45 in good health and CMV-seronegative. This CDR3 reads CASSPGQFSYEQYF. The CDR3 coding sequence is TGTGCCAGCAGCCCTGGACAGTTCTCCTACGAGCAGTACTTC.